This TCR beta chain is from a study of control samples from healthy donors and cancer patients. V was clipped by 0 bases and J by 0 bases, with 9 bases between them. The CDR3 length is 15 residues. Germline CDR1 is SGHRS and CDR2 is YFSETQ. Here immunoSEQ multiplex PCR was the method, and the copy in TCRdb shows in-frame clones only, minus some. The ten top clones account for about 2.2%, within a sample of fewer than 250,000 clones. This TCR derives from a woman aged 25 to 45 in good health. V gene TRBV5-1 combines with J gene TRBJ1-1, with D tentatively TRBD1 (6 bases). Sequences were obtained from blood. The CDR3 sequence: CASSLAAGVNTEAFF. Here the CDR3 DNA reads TGCGCCAGCAGCTTGGCCGCAGGGGTGAACACTGAAGCTTTCTTT.